Reported below is one T cell receptor beta chain. This CDR3 spans 15 amino acids. V lost 0 bases, J lost 9 bases, and 7 bases stayed unmatched. From germline, CDR1 is MRHNA and CDR2 SNTAGT. Enrollees, 18 to 89 years old, lived in 24 US areas. This entry comes from a study of blood T cell repertoires in COVID-19. Source study methods: The assay estimated nucleated cells by amplifying reference gene primers. Using immunoSEQ multiplex PCR, the repertoire was profiled, and TCRdb retains in-frame clones only, with some absent. V, J and clone size reflect that table, while D and trimming were determined from the DNA. In the table there are nearly 350,000 clones, roughly nine tenths of which are singletons.

Sequenced: PBMCs or T cells enriched from blood (not recorded which). V gene TRBV6-4 combines with J gene TRBJ2-1, with 8 bases lining up with TRBD2. This receptor was taken from a woman in her thirties who had recovered from COVID-19. The CDR3 loop reads CASSDSSGVGGEQFF. As DNA, the CDR3 is TGTGCCAGCAGTGACTCTAGCGGGGTAGGGGGTGAGCAGTTCTTC.